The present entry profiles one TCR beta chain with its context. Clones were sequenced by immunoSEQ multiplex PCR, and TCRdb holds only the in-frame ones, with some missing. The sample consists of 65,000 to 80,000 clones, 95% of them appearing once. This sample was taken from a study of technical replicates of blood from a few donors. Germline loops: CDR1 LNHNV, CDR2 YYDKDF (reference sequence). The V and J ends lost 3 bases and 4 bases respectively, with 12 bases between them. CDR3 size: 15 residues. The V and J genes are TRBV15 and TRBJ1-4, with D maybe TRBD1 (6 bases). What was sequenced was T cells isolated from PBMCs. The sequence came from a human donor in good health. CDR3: CATSSASDSNEKLFF. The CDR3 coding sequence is TGTGCCACCAGCAGTGCCTCGGACAGTAATGAAAAACTGTTTTTT.